The 27 T cell receptor beta chains below all came from one sample that was sequenced in a study of technical replicates of blood from a handful of donors. Here immunoSEQ multiplex PCR was the method, and the copy in TCRdb shows in-frame clones only, minus some. The data hold some 14,000 clones, with roughly 80% observed a single time. Sequences were obtained from PBMCs. The receptor source for this set is a human donor in good health.

The chain recombines TRBV7-7 with TRBJ2-7; tentative D call: TRBD1 (6 bases). CDR3 length: 15 amino acids. Trimming pared 5 bases from V and 2 bases from J, leaving 16 bases between. Germline CDR1 reads SSHAT; CDR2 reads FNYEAQ (reference sequence). Here the CDR3 DNA reads TGTGCCAGCAGCCTTCTAGCAGGGGCGGCCTACGAGCAGTACTTC. Protein product: CASSLLAGAAYEQYF.

The chain is built from TRBV5-6 and TRBJ2-1, with a weak D call TRBD2 (6 bases). V dropped 0 bases and J dropped 1 base, with 11 bases sitting between them. Germline CDR1 is SGHDT and CDR2 is YYEEEE. The CDR3 runs to 16 residues. Written as DNA, the CDR3 is TGTGCCAGCAGCTTGGTCGGGGGTGATTCCTACAATGAGCAGTTCTTC. Translated, it gives CASSLVGGDSYNEQFF. The variable domain in full, completed from reference TRBV5-6 and TRBJ2-1, reads DAGVTQSPTHLIKTRGQQVTLRCSPKSGHDTVSWYQQALGQGPQFIFQYYEEEERQRGNFPDRFSGHQFPNYSSELNVNALLLGDSALYLCASSLVGGDSYNEQFFGPGTRLTVL.

The chain has TRBV11-2 and TRBJ2-7, with 9 bases that match TRBD1. The V segment lost 3 bases and the J segment 7 bases; nucleotides outside the gene matches: 7. From germline, CDR1 is SGHAT and CDR2 FQNNGV. This CDR3 comprises 14 residues. The CDR3 DNA sequence: TGTGCCAGCAGCTTGCGACAGGGGGAGCGTGAGCAGTACTTC. Protein product: CASSLRQGEREQYF.

This chain links TRBV6-1 with TRBJ1-1, with 7 bases identical to TRBD1. CDR3 length: 15 residues. Germline-derived CDR1 and CDR2 are MNHNS and SASEGT. Trimming took 10 bases from V and 4 from J; bases not matched to a gene: 15. This CDR3 reads CATGGMTISGTEAFF. CDR3 sequence (DNA): TGTGCCACAGGGGGGATGACTATAAGCGGCACTGAAGCTTTCTTT.

The chain joins TRBV19 to TRBJ2-1; TRBD1 agrees at 7 bases. Germline V gives CDR1 LNHDA, CDR2 SQIVND (reference sequence). The V and J ends lost 5 bases and 4 bases, in that order; junction bases with no gene match: 11. This CDR3 is 16 amino acids long. The CDR3 loop is CASSADRAWGYNEQFF. CDR3 coding DNA: TGTGCCAGTAGTGCCGACAGGGCCTGGGGATACAATGAGCAGTTCTTC.

The CDR3 spells CASRPTGLTGELFF. Written as DNA, the CDR3 is TGTGCCAGCAGACCTACAGGGCTCACCGGGGAGCTGTTTTTT. The rearrangement uses TRBV7-2 and TRBJ2-2, with a possible D match to TRBD1 (6 bases). There are 14 residues in the CDR3. V was clipped by 6 bases and J by 4 bases, with 12 bases between them. Germline V CDR1 and CDR2: SGHTA, FQGNSA.

This chain uses TRBV27 with TRBJ2-3, with TRBD2 identical over 9 bases. The CDR3 loop spans 16 amino acids. Germline-derived CDR1 and CDR2 are MNHEY and SMNVEV (reference sequence). J gave up 3 bases and V 3 bases, and 7 bases lay outside the gene matches. This chain's CDR3 is CASSLGLAGFTDTQYF. The CDR3 DNA is TGTGCCAGCAGTTTGGGGCTAGCGGGATTTACAGATACGCAGTATTTT.

The chain links TRBV7-9 to TRBJ2-1; 9 positions match TRBD2. The CDR3 is 16 amino acids. Unmatched junction bases numbered 3, after V lost 1 base and J lost 2 bases. CDR1 and CDR2 from the germline V gene are SEHNR and FQNEAQ (reference sequence). For the CDR3, the DNA is TGTGCCAGCAGCTTAGGACTAGCGGCTGCCTACAATGAGCAGTTCTTC. Its translation is CASSLGLAAAYNEQFF.

V and J are TRBV19 and TRBJ2-1; TRBD1 is a possible D gene (6 bases). This CDR3 is 14 amino acids long. V dropped 5 bases and J dropped 4 bases, with 12 bases sitting between them. From germline, CDR1 is LNHDA and CDR2 SQIVND (reference sequence). CDR3 sequence: CASSLGATYNEQFF. The CDR3 DNA sequence: TGTGCCAGTAGTTTGGGGGCGACGTACAATGAGCAGTTCTTC.

V and J are TRBV2 and TRBJ2-7; 12 bases map to TRBD2. Germline V lookup: CDR1 SNHLY, CDR2 FYNNEI. Unmatched junction bases numbered 6, after V lost 2 bases and J lost 1 base. There are 17 residues in the CDR3. CDR3 sequence reads: CASSERASGRVSYEQYF. The CDR3 region has the DNA TGTGCCAGCAGTGAAAGGGCTAGCGGGAGGGTATCCTACGAGCAGTACTTC.

This chain joins TRBV11-2 and TRBJ2-2; D remains unclear. Germline V gene lookup returns CDR1 SGHAT and CDR2 FQNNGV. V was shortened by 2 bases and J by 3 bases, with 13 bases between the two germline ends. The CDR3 totals 16 residues. The CDR3 protein is CASSLLAGTDTGELFF. The CDR3 DNA reads as TGTGCCAGCAGCTTACTCGCCGGTACGGACACCGGGGAGCTGTTTTTT. Full variable domain (rest looked up from reference TRBV11-2 and TRBJ2-2): EAGVAQSPRYKIIEKRQSVAFWCNPISGHATLYWYQQILGQGPKLLIQFQNNGVVDDSQLPKDRFSAERLKGVDSTLKIQPAKLEDSAVYLCASSLLAGTDTGELFFGEGSRLTVL.

This sequence joins TRBV30 and TRBJ1-1; maybe TRBD1 (6 bases). This CDR3 is built from 12 residues. The V gene's germline CDR1 is GTSNPN and CDR2 SVGIG (reference sequence). Trimming left V 2 bases short and J 5 bases short, with 9 bases between. CDR3: CAWSTTGTEAFF. The CDR3 nucleotides are TGTGCCTGGAGTACAACAGGGACTGAAGCTTTCTTT. Full variable domain (remainder filled in from reference TRBV30 and TRBJ1-1): SQTIHQWPATLVQPVGSPLSLECTVEGTSNPNLYWYRQAAGRGLQLLFYSVGIGQISSEVPQNLSASRPQDRQFILSSKKLLLSDSGFYLCAWSTTGTEAFFGQGTRLTVV.

This chain connects TRBV19 to TRBJ2-7; 8 positions match TRBD1. The germline V gene has CDR1 LNHDA and CDR2 SQIVND (reference sequence). The CDR3 runs 15 residues. With 3 bases clipped from V and 3 bases from J, the junction kept 7 bases outside the gene matches. The CDR3 spells CASSIRAGGFYEQYF. In nucleotides, the CDR3 is TGTGCCAGTAGTATTAGGGCAGGGGGCTTCTACGAGCAGTACTTC.

The chain has TRBV30 and TRBJ2-2; maybe TRBD1 (6 bases). The CDR3 contains 13 residues. V lost 1 base and J 10 bases, leaving 13 bases between the germline ends. CDR1 and CDR2 from the germline V gene are GTSNPN and SVGIG (reference sequence). The CDR3, as DNA: TGTGCCTGGAGTGGGCAGGGGCATCAGGAGCTGTTTTTT. This sequence encodes CAWSGQGHQELFF.

The chain employs TRBV2 and TRBJ1-1, with 11 bases fitting TRBD1. This CDR3 is built from 14 residues. CDR1 and CDR2 from the germline V gene are SNHLY and FYNNEI. V was pared by 8 bases and J by 3 bases, with 5 bases of the junction left unmatched. CDR3 in amino acids: CASGGTGGYTEAFF. The CDR3, as DNA: TGTGCCAGCGGGGGGACAGGGGGATACACTGAAGCTTTCTTT.

The CDR3 protein is CASSSSAHSGPDTQYF. The CDR3 bases are TGTGCCAGCAGTTCCAGCGCTCATAGCGGCCCCGATACGCAGTATTTT. The chain is built from TRBV27 and TRBJ2-3, with D possibly matching TRBD2 (6 bases). The CDR3 has 16 residues. Trimming removed 4 bases at V and 6 bases at J, with 20 bases between. From germline, CDR1 is MNHEY and CDR2 SMNVEV (reference sequence).

The chain carries TRBV9 and TRBJ2-3; D perhaps matches TRBD2 (5 bases). CDR1 SGDLS and CDR2 YYNGEE come from the germline V gene. The CDR3 runs to 14 residues. V lost 2 bases and J lost 0, with 7 bases in between. Here the CDR3 reads CASSVRGSTDTQYF. DNA of the CDR3: TGTGCCAGCAGCGTCCGCGGGAGCACAGATACGCAGTATTTT.

This rearrangement joins TRBV6-1 to TRBJ2-7, with 12 bases lining up with TRBD1. V was clipped by 0 bases and J by 6 bases; unmatched bases: 6. There are 16 residues in the CDR3. Germline V gene sequence: CDR1 MNHNS, CDR2 SASEGT. The chain's CDR3 is CASSEAPGQGAGEQYF. The CDR3 DNA reads as TGTGCCAGCAGTGAAGCACCGGGACAGGGGGCAGGCGAGCAGTACTTC.

The chain couples TRBV9 to TRBJ2-5; a possible D gene is TRBD2 (5 bases). Between the trimmed V and J ends, which lost 2 bases and 1 base, there was a span of 12 bases. Germline V gene sequence: CDR1 SGDLS, CDR2 YYNGEE. This CDR3 has 15 residues. CDR3 region: CASSVMGVAQETQYF. The CDR3 nucleotides are TGTGCCAGCAGCGTCATGGGAGTAGCCCAAGAGACCCAGTACTTC.

The gene calls are TRBV28 and TRBJ2-1, with TRBD1 matching 9 bases. CDR3 length equals 16 residues. Germline V CDR1 and CDR2: MDHEN, SYDVKM. V dropped 10 bases and J dropped 0; count of bases not matched to a gene: 10. The DNA of the CDR3 is TGTGCCACCTCCTCTCCGACAGGGGGCTCCTACAATGAGCAGTTCTTC. This codes for CATSSPTGGSYNEQFF.

This chain links TRBV30 with TRBJ2-3; D unresolved. This CDR3 has 13 residues. Trimming cost V 7 bases and J 2 bases, with 13 bases left between them. In germline, CDR1 is GTSNPN, CDR2 SVGIG (reference sequence). DNA of the CDR3: TGTGCCTCCTCAGACACCTACACAGATACGCAGTATTTT. Amino acids: CASSDTYTDTQYF.

V is TRBV18 and J is TRBJ2-7; TRBD1 aligns across 9 bases. The CDR3 covers 14 residues. Germline loops: CDR1 KGHSH, CDR2 LQKENI. Losses at the gene ends were 5 bases for V and 4 bases for J; bases not matched to a gene: 6. DNA for the CDR3: TGTGCCAGCTCAACACAGGGGGCTCAATACGAGCAGTACTTC. As protein: CASSTQGAQYEQYF.

This clone occurred once. The chain couples TRBV19 to TRBJ2-5; 11 bases align to TRBD2. The trim removed 8 bases at V and 1 base at J, leaving 9 bases unmatched. This CDR3 has 16 amino acids. CDR1 and CDR2 from the germline V gene are LNHDA and SQIVND (reference sequence). In DNA form, the CDR3 reads TGTGCCAGTCGAATTGGGACTAGCGGAACCCAAGAGACCCAGTACTTC. Its protein product is CASRIGTSGTQETQYF.

The chain joins TRBV9 to TRBJ1-4, with D possibly TRBD1 on 6 matching bases. The CDR3 totals 15 residues. Looked up from germline, CDR1 is SGDLS and CDR2 is YYNGEE. The V and J ends lost 2 bases and 4 bases respectively, with 12 bases between them. The CDR3 DNA reads as TGTGCCAGCAGCGTGGACGGCAGGGGTAATGAAAAACTGTTTTTT. It is translated as CASSVDGRGNEKLFF.

V usage is TRBV5-8 and J usage is TRBJ2-7; no reliable D call. Germline-derived CDR1 and CDR2 are SGHTS and YDEGEE. Trimming removed 0 bases from V and 7 bases from J, with 20 bases in between. The CDR3 contains 16 residues. The CDR3 nucleotides are TGTGCCAGCAGCTTGGGCGGCCGTTCGCCCTTCTTGGAGCAGTACTTC. Translating it yields CASSLGGRSPFLEQYF.

This chain links TRBV7-2 with TRBJ2-7, with TRBD2 as a possible D gene (5 bases). The V gene's germline CDR1 is SGHTA and CDR2 FQGNSA. This CDR3 comprises 14 residues. Deletions cut 4 bases from V and 2 bases from J, with 12 bases between. The CDR3 DNA sequence: TGTGCCAGCAGCTCCCTACTAGGGACCTACGAGCAGTACTTC. Encoded protein: CASSSLLGTYEQYF.

The V call is TRBV5-1, the J call TRBJ2-7; TRBD2 matches 11 bases. The CDR3 covers 14 residues. Per germline, CDR1 SGHRS and CDR2 YFSETQ. V lost 4 bases and J lost 7; bases outside the gene matches: 7. The DNA for the CDR3 is TGCGCCAGCAGCCCCGGGACTAGCGGACAAGAGCAGTACTTC. Translation: CASSPGTSGQEQYF.